This T cell receptor (beta chain) was sequenced during a study of shared clonotypes between healthy human individuals. The CDR3 is 14 residues long. Trimming took 5 bases from V and 0 from J, leaving 11 bases between them. Germline-derived CDR1 and CDR2 are MNHNY and SVGAGI (reference sequence). Here immunoSEQ multiplex PCR was the method, and the copy in TCRdb shows in-frame clones only, minus some. The sample carries around 700,000 clones, around 72% recorded once. Sample: memory CD4+ T cells sorted from blood. Subset defined: CD45RA-negative fraction. The rearrangement uses TRBV6-6 and TRBJ2-7; D possibly corresponds to TRBD2 (5 bases). The sequence came from a woman aged 30 to 39 in good health. The CDR3 sequence is CASSLDSSSYEQYF. DNA of the CDR3: TGTGCCAGCAGTCTGGACTCGAGCTCCTACGAGCAGTACTTC.